The 15 T cell receptor beta chains presented below share a single source sample, sequenced in a study of cytomegalovirus exposure and HLA in healthy donors. This PCR relied on a set of 60 Vbeta primers and 13 Jbeta primers. The table came from immunoSEQ multiplex PCR; TCRdb's copy has only in-frame clones and leaves some out. The sample yields just under 150,000 clones, 80% to 85% seen once. Sequenced material: PBMCs. All receptors derive from a woman aged 30 to 39 in good health and CMV-seronegative.

The chain links TRBV30 to TRBJ2-1; 11 bases match TRBD2. Germline values: CDR1 GTSNPN, CDR2 SVGIG (reference sequence). Trimming removed 0 bases from V and 7 bases from J; junction bases left unmatched: 11. The CDR3 has 17 residues. The CDR3 sequence is CAWSVEPLAGVLNEQFF. CDR3 nucleotides: TGTGCCTGGAGTGTAGAACCACTAGCGGGGGTTTTGAATGAGCAGTTCTTC.

The chain recombines TRBV4-3 with TRBJ2-7, with 10 bases aligning to TRBD1. The V and J ends lost 4 bases and 2 bases, in that order; junction bases with no gene match: 11. The CDR3 has 17 amino acids. Germline V gene data show CDR1 as LGHNA and CDR2 as YSLEER. The CDR3 protein is CASSLLGGTGVAYEQYF. The DNA of the CDR3 is TGCGCCAGCAGCCTCCTAGGGGGGACAGGGGTTGCCTACGAGCAGTACTTC.

This chain joins TRBV19 and TRBJ2-5; tentative D call: TRBD1 (6 bases). Trimming shortened V by 6 bases and J by 1 base, and 18 bases separated the two germline ends. The CDR3 is 16 residues long. Germline V CDR1 and CDR2: LNHDA, SQIVND (reference sequence). In DNA, the CDR3 is TGTGCCAGTAGATTGACAGGCAAGGCATTCCAAGAGACCCAGTACTTC. This sequence encodes CASRLTGKAFQETQYF.

This chain uses TRBV28 with TRBJ1-4; 8 nucleotides line up with TRBD1. The germline gives CDR1 MDHEN, CDR2 SYDVKM. V lost 6 bases, J lost 4 bases, and 4 bases stayed unmatched. The CDR3 totals 14 residues. The CDR3 DNA is TGTGCCAGCAGGGGGACAGGCCATAATGAAAAACTGTTTTTT. Protein sequence: CASRGTGHNEKLFF.

With respect to this clone: In the same sample, other DNA sequences code for this CDR3. The CDR3 nucleotides read TGTGCCAGCAGCTCCAGCGGGGGGGCCGCCTACGAGCAGTACTTC. Protein: CASSSSGGAAYEQYF. The chain is built from TRBV7-2 and TRBJ2-7; 10 bases map to TRBD2. The germline V gene has CDR1 SGHTA and CDR2 FQGNSA. This CDR3 has 15 residues. The V gene end was trimmed by 4 bases and the J gene end by 2 bases; junction bases not matched to a gene: 5.

The chain carries TRBV13 and TRBJ1-1; no firm D call. V was pared by 2 bases and J by 11 bases, with 6 bases between. The CDR3 runs to 10 residues. CDR1 and CDR2 from the germline V gene are PRHDT and FYEKMQ (reference sequence). In DNA, the CDR3 is TGTGCCAGCAGCTTAAGGCGGGCTTTCTTT. Its translation is CASSLRRAFF.

This clone was picked up a small number of times. The rearrangement uses TRBV4-1 and TRBJ1-2; D not resolved. From germline, CDR1 is MGHRA and CDR2 YSYEKL. V dropped 4 bases and J dropped 1 base, with 13 bases sitting between them. This CDR3 comprises 15 residues. CDR3 coding DNA: TGCGCCAGCAGCCCCCGGGAGGGAGGTAACTATGGCTACACCTTC. Residues: CASSPREGGNYGYTF.

The chain has TRBV30 and TRBJ2-7; 8 bases fit TRBD1. The J segment lost 2 bases and the V segment lost 1 base, leaving 7 bases of the junction unmatched. CDR1 and CDR2 (germline): GTSNPN, SVGIG (reference sequence). The CDR3 runs 15 residues. The CDR3 reads CAWSGAGTGPYEQYF. The CDR3 region has the DNA TGTGCCTGGAGTGGGGCGGGGACAGGTCCCTACGAGCAGTACTTC.

The chain couples TRBV4-3 to TRBJ2-1; 9 bases agree with TRBD2. The germline V gene encodes CDR1 LGHNA and CDR2 YSLEER. J lost 2 bases, V lost 2 bases, and 7 bases had no gene match. This CDR3 spans 17 amino acids. CDR3 DNA sequence: TGCGCCAGCAGCCAATCCTTACTAGCGGGCCCCTACAATGAGCAGTTCTTC. This gives the protein CASSQSLLAGPYNEQFF.

This clone was seen a few times. This sequence joins TRBV5-1 and TRBJ2-2, with TRBD2 matching 10 bases. The CDR3 spans 16 residues. CDR1 is SGHRS and CDR2 is YFSETQ in the germline V gene. V was clipped by 4 bases and J by 1 base; unmatched bases: 4. CDR3 protein: CASSLRTSGNTGELFF. CDR3 sequence (DNA): TGCGCCAGCAGCCTTAGGACTAGCGGGAACACCGGGGAGCTGTTTTTT.

V usage is TRBV28 and J usage is TRBJ1-5, with D uncertain. This CDR3 region has 14 residues. Trimming left V 3 bases short and J 4 bases short, with 10 bases between. Germline CDR1 and CDR2: MDHEN and SYDVKM. The CDR3 protein is CASSFVLENQPQHF. The DNA of the CDR3 is TGTGCCAGCAGTTTCGTTCTAGAAAATCAGCCCCAGCATTTT.

This chain's CDR3 is CSVSQNTEAFF. The DNA of the CDR3 is TGCAGCGTTTCACAGAACACTGAAGCTTTCTTT. The chain carries TRBV29-1 and TRBJ1-1; D remains unclear. V shed 5 bases and J shed 1 base, with 5 bases lying between them. Looked up from germline, CDR1 is SQVTM and CDR2 is ANQGSEA. This CDR3 region has 11 residues.

This clone showed up just a few times. The genes are TRBV2 and TRBJ1-5, with a possible D match to TRBD1 (6 bases). Between the trimmed V and J ends, which lost 4 bases and 4 bases, there was a span of 17 bases. This CDR3 contains 16 residues. Germline CDR1 is SNHLY and CDR2 is FYNNEI. CDR3 nucleotide sequence: TGTGCCAGCAGTGTCTACAACGCGGGGGCTAATCAGCCCCAGCATTTT. Amino acid sequence: CASSVYNAGANQPQHF.

The V and J genes are TRBV19 and TRBJ1-1; no firm D call. The CDR3 sequence is 13 residues long. Trimming took off 9 bases at V and 4 bases at J, with 15 bases between the two ends. The V gene's germline CDR1 is LNHDA and CDR2 SQIVND (reference sequence). CDR3 nucleotide sequence: TGTGCCAGCGCCCCAACAGAGACCACTGAAGCTTTCTTT. Its translation: CASAPTETTEAFF. Full variable domain (outside the CDR3, taken from reference TRBV19 and TRBJ1-1): DGGITQSPKYLFRKEGQNVTLSCEQNLNHDAMYWYRQDPGQGLRLIYYSQIVNDFQKGDIAEGYSVSREKKESFPLTVTSAQKNPTAFYLCASAPTETTEAFFGQGTRLTVV.

The chain is built from TRBV4-1 and TRBJ1-1; D is ambiguous. V lost 0 bases to trimming and J lost 0 bases, with 11 bases between them. The CDR3 has 16 amino acids. CDR1 and CDR2 from the germline V gene are MGHRA and YSYEKL. The CDR3 loop reads CASSQDRGYMNTEAFF. DNA for the CDR3: TGCGCCAGCAGCCAAGATCGAGGGTACATGAACACTGAAGCTTTCTTT.